This T cell receptor beta chain derives from a study of shared clonotypes between healthy human individuals. Regarding the study as a whole: Non-shared clonotypes displayed generation probabilities falling below those of clonotypes present in all four donors.

Turning to this clone: No antigen is known for it.

Method: immunoSEQ multiplex PCR; TCRdb's copy keeps in-frame clones and lacks some. This table has about 120,000 clones, about 71% appearing once. The germline V and J ends were trimmed by 4 bases and 0 bases, with 24 bases remaining between them. Germline CDR1 and CDR2: LNHDA and SQIVND (reference sequence). The CDR3 is 19 residues long. This chain uses TRBV19 with TRBJ1-2; the D gene is possibly TRBD1 (6 bases). The sequenced material came from memory CD8+ T cells sorted from blood. The sample's subset: CD45RO+ cells pooled with CCR7-negative TemRA cells. The origin of this receptor is a woman between 25 and 40 years old in good health. This CDR3 is CASSTQFTGQRIPNYGYTF. CDR3 in DNA: TGTGCCAGTAGTACCCAATTCACAGGACAGCGCATACCTAACTATGGCTACACCTTC.